The following is a TCR beta chain sequence with its context. Its cognate antigen is unknown. Cells designated naive CD8 were CD45RO-negative and were positively selected for CCR7, with terminally differentiated effector memory CD45RA+ cells excluded. Methods used by the authors: Junction-only sequences produced by ImmunoSEQ had no quality scores, so filtering differed. Data came from immunoSEQ multiplex PCR; TCRdb stores just in-frame clones and leaves some out. V, J and clone size are taken as reported in that table, and D and trimming were inferred from the DNA itself. The sample lists 500,000 to 700,000 clones; roughly 95% were seen once. V was shortened by 3 bases and J by 6 bases, with 11 bases between the two germline ends. The CDR3 consists of 13 residues. CDR1 and CDR2 from the germline V gene are MDHEN and SYDVKM. This sample was taken from a study of shared clonotypes between healthy human individuals. Findings of the study overall: Compared with memory subsets, naive subsets generally had larger estimated richness. Across a handful of donors, naive CD4 shared 4.5% to 6%, naive CD8 around 4%, memory CD4 more than 2%, memory CD8 over 0.3%.

The V gene is TRBV28, the J gene TRBJ1-2; no clear D gene. The source of this sequence is a woman between 25 and 40 years old in good health. The sequencing input was naive CD8+ T cells sorted from blood. Here the CDR3 reads CASSFADLDGYTF. The CDR3 DNA reads TGTGCCAGCAGTTTTGCAGACCTCGATGGCTACACCTTC.